This TCR beta chain stems from a study of breast tumors, draining lymph nodes, adjacent tissues. TCRdb re-derived calls from the multiplex PCR reads in MiXCR, one entry per CDR3 protein. The sample yields about 230,000 distinct CDR3 sequences, about a third seen once. Samples came from axillary lymph nodes draining the breast cancer. Trimming shortened V by 0 bases and J by 6 bases, and 10 bases separated the two germline ends. The CDR3 runs to 14 residues. Per germline, CDR1 SGHRS and CDR2 YFSETQ. The sample holds many counts of this clonotype. This chain connects TRBV5-1 to TRBJ2-1; no clear D gene. The clonotype originates from a female donor with breast cancer. Some clones in this sample may be carry-over from other donors' samples. Sequenced material: axillary lymph node tissue. CDR3 sequence reads: CASSLDPNPNEQFF. The CDR3 DNA reads TGCGCCAGCAGCTTGGACCCCAACCCCAATGAGCAGTTCTTC.